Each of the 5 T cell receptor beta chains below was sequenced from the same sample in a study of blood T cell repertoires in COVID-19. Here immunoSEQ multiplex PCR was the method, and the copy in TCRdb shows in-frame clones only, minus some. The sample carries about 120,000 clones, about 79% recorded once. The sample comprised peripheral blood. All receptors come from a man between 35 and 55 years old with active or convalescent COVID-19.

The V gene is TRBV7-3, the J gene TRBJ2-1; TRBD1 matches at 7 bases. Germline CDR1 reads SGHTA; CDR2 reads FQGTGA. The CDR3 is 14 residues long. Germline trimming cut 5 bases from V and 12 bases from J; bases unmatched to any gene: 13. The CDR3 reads CASSPPEDRDRQFF. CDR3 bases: TGTGCCAGCAGCCCCCCAGAGGACCGGGACAGGCAGTTCTTC.

The CDR3: CASSPTFGTNYGYTF. The CDR3 DNA sequence: TGTGCCAGCAGCCCAACCTTCGGGACTAACTATGGCTACACCTTC. The chain recombines TRBV9 with TRBJ1-2; D gene unclear. The germline V gene has CDR1 SGDLS and CDR2 YYNGEE. The CDR3 is 15 amino acids. With 4 bases removed from V and 0 bases from J, the gap between germline ends came to 13 bases.

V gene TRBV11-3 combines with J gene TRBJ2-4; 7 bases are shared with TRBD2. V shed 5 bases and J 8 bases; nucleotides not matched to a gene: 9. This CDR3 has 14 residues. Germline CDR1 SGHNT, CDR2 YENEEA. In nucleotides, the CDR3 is TGTGCCAGCAGCCGATCGGGGGGATCAGACATTCAGTACTTC. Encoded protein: CASSRSGGSDIQYF.

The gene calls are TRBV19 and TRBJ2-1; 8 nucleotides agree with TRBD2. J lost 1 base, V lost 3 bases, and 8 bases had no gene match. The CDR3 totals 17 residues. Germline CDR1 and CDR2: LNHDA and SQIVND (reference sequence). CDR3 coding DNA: TGTGCCAGTAGTATCAGCGGGAGTTTGGGATCCTACAATGAGCAGTTCTTC. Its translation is CASSISGSLGSYNEQFF. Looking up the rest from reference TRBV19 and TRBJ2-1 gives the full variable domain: DGGITQSPKYLFRKEGQNVTLSCEQNLNHDAMYWYRQDPGQGLRLIYYSQIVNDFQKGDIAEGYSVSREKKESFPLTVTSAQKNPTAFYLCASSISGSLGSYNEQFFGPGTRLTVL.

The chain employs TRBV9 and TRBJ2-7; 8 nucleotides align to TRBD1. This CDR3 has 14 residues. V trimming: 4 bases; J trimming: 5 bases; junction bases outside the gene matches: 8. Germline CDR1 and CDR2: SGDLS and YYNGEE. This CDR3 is CASSPRQGPHEQYF. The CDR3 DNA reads TGTGCCAGCAGCCCACGACAGGGGCCCCACGAGCAGTACTTC.